This TCR beta chain comes out of a study of shared T cell receptors in the human thymus. With 0 bases removed from V and 6 bases from J, the gap between germline ends came to 10 bases. Germline assignment: CDR1 SGHDT and CDR2 YYEEEE. The CDR3 loop spans 13 amino acids. Sequencing was performed with immunoSEQ multiplex PCR; in TCRdb, only in-frame clones are kept and a portion is missing. The table includes roughly 660,000 clones, roughly 88% detected once. The data also belong to a second study, concerning human thymus T cells. That paper states: The thymus was resected at corrective cardiac surgery.

This receptor was taken from a boy under two years old with a congenital heart defect. Specimen: thymocytes. The chain links TRBV5-6 to TRBJ2-7; D is perhaps TRBD1 (5 bases). The CDR3 loop reads CASSLGPGREQYF. The CDR3 bases are TGTGCCAGCAGCTTGGGCCCAGGGCGCGAGCAGTACTTC.